This is a list of T cell receptor beta chains from one sample in a study of a mutant IDH1 vaccine in newly diagnosed glioma. Libraries were prepared by immunoSEQ multiplex PCR; TCRdb keeps only in-frame clonotypes and omits some of them. This sample has nearly 70,000 clones, with 79% found just once. The starting material was PBMCs, obtained from a glioma patient treated with radiotherapy, temozolomide or both. The receptor source for this set is a man aged 45-65 years with glioma. Each CDR3 is given with its conserved first and last residue. D genes are given only for firm matches. Clone size, where shown, is once, few, many, or a class for clones that have expanded.

cdr3_nt: TGTGCCAGCAGTTACTGGAGGGATTCCTACGAGCAGTACTTC
cdr3_aa: CASSYWRDSYEQYF
clone_size: -
j_call: TRBJ2-7
v_call: TRBV6-5
d_call: -

cdr3_nt: TGCGCCAGCAGCTTATTTGAGACCTATGGCTACACCTTC
cdr3_aa: CASSLFETYGYTF
clone_size: few
j_call: TRBJ1-2
v_call: TRBV5-1
d_call: -

cdr3_nt: TGTGCCAGCAGCGTAGGGGACAGATTCCCCTACGAGCAGTACTTC
cdr3_aa: CASSVGDRFPYEQYF
clone_size: -
j_call: TRBJ2-7
v_call: TRBV9
d_call: TRBD1

cdr3_nt: TGTGCCACCAGCCCGACAGGGCTATACCCCTACGAGCAGTACTTC
cdr3_aa: CATSPTGLYPYEQYF
clone_size: -
j_call: TRBJ2-7
v_call: TRBV15
d_call: TRBD1

cdr3_nt: TGCGCCAGCAGTGGGACAGGGGATCAGCCCCAGCATTTT
cdr3_aa: CASSGTGDQPQHF
clone_size: once
j_call: TRBJ1-5
v_call: TRBV10-1
d_call: TRBD1

cdr3_nt: TGTGCCAGCAGCCTAAACCGAGAGACCCAGTACTTC
cdr3_aa: CASSLNRETQYF
clone_size: -
j_call: TRBJ2-5
v_call: TRBV7-9
d_call: -

cdr3_nt: TGCAGCGTCGACTGGGAGTATGGCTACACCTTC
cdr3_aa: CSVDWEYGYTF
clone_size: -
j_call: TRBJ1-2
v_call: TRBV29-1
d_call: -

cdr3_nt: TGTGCCAGCTCACCACCAGGAGGGGGCACTGAAGCTTTCTTT
cdr3_aa: CASSPPGGGTEAFF
clone_size: -
j_call: TRBJ1-1
v_call: TRBV18
d_call: -

cdr3_nt: TGTGCCAGCAGCCTGAATCAAGGGTATGGCTACACCTTC
cdr3_aa: CASSLNQGYGYTF
clone_size: -
j_call: TRBJ1-2
v_call: TRBV27
d_call: -

cdr3_nt: TGCGCCAGCAGCTTCCAGGGAGCCACTGAAGCTTTCTTT
cdr3_aa: CASSFQGATEAFF
clone_size: once
j_call: TRBJ1-1
v_call: TRBV5-1
d_call: -

cdr3_nt: TGTGCCAGCAGCTCACGGGGACAGGGATTATCTAATTCACCCCTCCACTTT
cdr3_aa: CASSSRGQGLSNSPLHF
clone_size: -
j_call: TRBJ1-6
v_call: TRBV5-5
d_call: TRBD1

cdr3_nt: TGTGCCAGCAGCACGGACGCGGCCGCCACAGATACGCAGTATTTT
cdr3_aa: CASSTDAAATDTQYF
clone_size: -
j_call: TRBJ2-3
v_call: TRBV9
d_call: -

cdr3_nt: TGTGCCAGTAGTATTGTAAGGGGGCGTCAGGACACTGAAGCTTTCTTT
cdr3_aa: CASSIVRGRQDTEAFF
clone_size: -
j_call: TRBJ1-1
v_call: TRBV19
d_call: TRBD1

cdr3_nt: TGTGCCAGTAGTACCAGGAACACTGAAGCTTTCTTT
cdr3_aa: CASSTRNTEAFF
clone_size: -
j_call: TRBJ1-1
v_call: TRBV19
d_call: -

cdr3_nt: TGTGCCAGCAGCCAAGTAGGTCAGGGCGCGAGTGGCTACACCTTC
cdr3_aa: CASSQVGQGASGYTF
clone_size: -
j_call: TRBJ1-2
v_call: TRBV4-2
d_call: -

cdr3_nt: TGTGCCTGGTCCCGCCGGGAGGGTGGCTACACCTTC
cdr3_aa: CAWSRREGGYTF
clone_size: -
j_call: TRBJ1-2
v_call: TRBV30
d_call: -

cdr3_nt: TGTGCCAGCAGTGAATATAATTCACCCCTCCACTTT
cdr3_aa: CASSEYNSPLHF
clone_size: once
j_call: TRBJ1-6
v_call: TRBV25-1
d_call: -

cdr3_nt: TGCGCCAGCAGCTTGGATGGTAGGACAGGGGTTACCACCGGGGAGCTGTTTTTT
cdr3_aa: CASSLDGRTGVTTGELFF
clone_size: -
j_call: TRBJ2-2
v_call: TRBV5-1
d_call: TRBD1

cdr3_nt: TGTGCCTGGAGTCAGAACGTACAAGAGACCCAGTACTTC
cdr3_aa: CAWSQNVQETQYF
clone_size: once
j_call: TRBJ2-5
v_call: TRBV30
d_call: -

cdr3_nt: TGTGCCAGCAGCAAATCCCAGGGGTCTTCGGGTAATGAGCAGTTCTTC
cdr3_aa: CASSKSQGSSGNEQFF
clone_size: -
j_call: TRBJ2-1
v_call: TRBV7-9
d_call: -

cdr3_nt: TGTGCCTGGAGTGTAAAACCAGCTTTCTTT
cdr3_aa: CAWSVKPAFF
clone_size: few
j_call: TRBJ1-1
v_call: TRBV30
d_call: -

cdr3_nt: TGTGCCAGTAGTACTCAGGGGAATCAGCCCCAGCATTTT
cdr3_aa: CASSTQGNQPQHF
clone_size: -
j_call: TRBJ1-5
v_call: TRBV19
d_call: -

cdr3_nt: TGTGCCAGCAGCCACCTCCAGCCTAACACTGAAGCTTTCTTT
cdr3_aa: CASSHLQPNTEAFF
clone_size: -
j_call: TRBJ1-1
v_call: TRBV2
d_call: -

cdr3_nt: TGTGCCAGCAGTGAGGGCCAGCGGGGTACCTACGAGCAGTACTTC
cdr3_aa: CASSEGQRGTYEQYF
clone_size: -
j_call: TRBJ2-7
v_call: TRBV2
d_call: TRBD2

cdr3_nt: TGTGCCTGGAAGGGACCTAAGGGTCGGCGGCTAAACTATGGCTACACCTTC
cdr3_aa: CAWKGPKGRRLNYGYTF
clone_size: -
j_call: TRBJ1-2
v_call: TRBV30
d_call: -

cdr3_nt: TGTGCCTGGACCCGGGGGGGGAAGACTGAAGCTTTCTTT
cdr3_aa: CAWTRGGKTEAFF
clone_size: -
j_call: TRBJ1-1
v_call: TRBV30
d_call: -

cdr3_nt: TGTGCCAGCAGCTTAGTTGGGCGCCCCTACGAGCAGTACTTC
cdr3_aa: CASSLVGRPYEQYF
clone_size: few
j_call: TRBJ2-7
v_call: TRBV7-6
d_call: -

cdr3_nt: TGTGCCAGCACCTCATCGGACAGACTCAATCAGCCCCAGCATTTT
cdr3_aa: CASTSSDRLNQPQHF
clone_size: -
j_call: TRBJ1-5
v_call: TRBV2
d_call: -

cdr3_nt: TGTGCGGGAGAGGGGACAGGAAGCGGAAAACTGTTTTTT
cdr3_aa: CAGEGTGSGKLFF
clone_size: -
j_call: TRBJ1-4
v_call: TRBV30
d_call: TRBD1

cdr3_nt: TGTGCCAGCAGTTTCGAAACGCGGGCCCTCGTGGGCGAGCAGTACTTC
cdr3_aa: CASSFETRALVGEQYF
clone_size: -
j_call: TRBJ2-7
v_call: TRBV6-5
d_call: -

cdr3_nt: TGTGCCATCAGTGCGTCTATGAGTGGTTCACCCCTCCACTTT
cdr3_aa: CAISASMSGSPLHF
clone_size: -
j_call: TRBJ1-6
v_call: TRBV10-3
d_call: -

cdr3_nt: TGTGCCAGTAGTATGGGGGGCGGTTTGATGAACACTGAAGCTTTCTTT
cdr3_aa: CASSMGGGLMNTEAFF
clone_size: -
j_call: TRBJ1-1
v_call: TRBV19
d_call: -

cdr3_nt: TGTGCCAGTGCACAGGGGGCGTTGAACGGGGAGCTGTTTTTT
cdr3_aa: CASAQGALNGELFF
clone_size: once
j_call: TRBJ2-2
v_call: TRBV9
d_call: TRBD1

cdr3_nt: TGTGCCAGCAGGACCGGGACAGGGGGCTACGAGCAGTACTTC
cdr3_aa: CASRTGTGGYEQYF
clone_size: -
j_call: TRBJ2-7
v_call: TRBV5-6
d_call: TRBD1

cdr3_nt: TGTGCCAGCAGCTTGGGGGCAGGGGGCTACGAGCAGTACTTC
cdr3_aa: CASSLGAGGYEQYF
clone_size: -
j_call: TRBJ2-7
v_call: TRBV5-4
d_call: TRBD1

cdr3_nt: TGTGCCAGCAGCCCCCGGGGCAACTCTGGAAACACCATATATTTT
cdr3_aa: CASSPRGNSGNTIYF
clone_size: -
j_call: TRBJ1-3
v_call: TRBV9
d_call: -

cdr3_nt: TGCGCCAGCAGCTATCCTAGCGGCCAGTATGATGAGCAGTTCTTC
cdr3_aa: CASSYPSGQYDEQFF
clone_size: few
j_call: TRBJ2-1
v_call: TRBV5-1
d_call: TRBD2

cdr3_nt: TGTGCCAGCAGCCCTCGGGGGGCTTACAACAATCAGCCCCAGCATTTT
cdr3_aa: CASSPRGAYNNQPQHF
clone_size: -
j_call: TRBJ1-5
v_call: TRBV25-1
d_call: -

cdr3_nt: TGTGCCAGCAGTTACCAGAACACTGAAGCTTTCTTT
cdr3_aa: CASSYQNTEAFF
clone_size: -
j_call: TRBJ1-1
v_call: TRBV6-5
d_call: -

cdr3_nt: TGTGCCTCCCGGGACAGGGGACATAGCAATCAGCCCCAGCATTTT
cdr3_aa: CASRDRGHSNQPQHF
clone_size: -
j_call: TRBJ1-5
v_call: TRBV19
d_call: TRBD1

cdr3_nt: TGTGCCAGCAGTTTTCCGGGTGGCACTGAAGCTTTCTTT
cdr3_aa: CASSFPGGTEAFF
clone_size: -
j_call: TRBJ1-1
v_call: TRBV27
d_call: -

cdr3_nt: TGCGCCAGCAGTCTGTACCTAACAGATACGCAGTATTTT
cdr3_aa: CASSLYLTDTQYF
clone_size: once
j_call: TRBJ2-3
v_call: TRBV5-1
d_call: -

cdr3_nt: TGCGCCAGCAGCTTGGAACTGGACTACAATGAGCAGTTCTTC
cdr3_aa: CASSLELDYNEQFF
clone_size: -
j_call: TRBJ2-1
v_call: TRBV5-1
d_call: -

cdr3_nt: TGTGCCTGGAGAGCGGGACGCTCGAACACCGGGGAGCTGTTTTTT
cdr3_aa: CAWRAGRSNTGELFF
clone_size: once
j_call: TRBJ2-2
v_call: TRBV30
d_call: TRBD2

cdr3_nt: TGTGCCAGCAGTTCCGACAGCTTGGTTGAAAAACTGTTTTTT
cdr3_aa: CASSSDSLVEKLFF
clone_size: once
j_call: TRBJ1-4
v_call: TRBV5-5
d_call: -

cdr3_nt: TGTGCCTGGAGTGAACAGGGCAATCAGCCCCAGCATTTT
cdr3_aa: CAWSEQGNQPQHF
clone_size: few
j_call: TRBJ1-5
v_call: TRBV30
d_call: -

cdr3_nt: TGCGCCAGCAGCTTTGGGACAGGTCTATCGGATTTTGGCTACACCTTC
cdr3_aa: CASSFGTGLSDFGYTF
clone_size: -
j_call: TRBJ1-2
v_call: TRBV5-1
d_call: TRBD1

cdr3_nt: TGTGCCAGCAGCTTGGGCCAGGGGATTCCCCTCTCTGGAAACACCATATATTTT
cdr3_aa: CASSLGQGIPLSGNTIYF
clone_size: -
j_call: TRBJ1-3
v_call: TRBV7-2
d_call: -

cdr3_nt: TGTGCCAGCAGCTTAGACTTGGATCAGCCCCAGCATTTT
cdr3_aa: CASSLDLDQPQHF
clone_size: few
j_call: TRBJ1-5
v_call: TRBV5-4
d_call: -

cdr3_nt: TGTGCCTGGAGTGTATCAAGACAGCCCCAGCATTTT
cdr3_aa: CAWSVSRQPQHF
clone_size: -
j_call: TRBJ1-5
v_call: TRBV30
d_call: -

cdr3_nt: TGTGCCAGCAGTCCTAGCGGGGGGACCAATGAGCAGTTCTTC
cdr3_aa: CASSPSGGTNEQFF
clone_size: few
j_call: TRBJ2-1
v_call: TRBV6-1
d_call: TRBD2

cdr3_nt: TGCGCCAGCAGCCCGAGCGGCACAGATACGCAGTATTTT
cdr3_aa: CASSPSGTDTQYF
clone_size: -
j_call: TRBJ2-3
v_call: TRBV4-1
d_call: -

cdr3_nt: TGTGCCAGCAGTAACCTCGGGGGGGGAGCCTACGAGCAGTACTTC
cdr3_aa: CASSNLGGGAYEQYF
clone_size: once
j_call: TRBJ2-7
v_call: TRBV6-6
d_call: TRBD2

cdr3_nt: TGTGCCAGCAGTGTGCAGGGTGGAGCCACTGAAGCTTTCTTT
cdr3_aa: CASSVQGGATEAFF
clone_size: -
j_call: TRBJ1-1
v_call: TRBV6-4
d_call: -